These 21 T cell receptor beta chains came from one sample sequenced in a study of Tregs in tolerant kidney transplant recipients. Recipients received nonmyeloablative bone marrow transplants from related graft donors, with transient mixed chimerism. Here immunoSEQ multiplex PCR was the method, and the copy in TCRdb shows in-frame clones only, minus some. The listing contains some 25,000 clones. The sequences come from CD4+ T cells from blood (PBMCs), collected 6 months after the transplant. The receptors derive from a human patient who received a combined kidney and bone marrow transplant. These T cells may partly come from the graft donor.

On this clone: The read gets to within 3 residues of the CDR3 end, and the germline J gene fills in the rest. The chain joins TRBV7-2 to TRBJ1-1; D possibly corresponds to TRBD1 (5 bases). V was pared by 5 bases and J by 6 bases, with 13 bases between. The CDR3 consists of 13 residues. The germline V gene has CDR1 SGHTA and CDR2 FQGNSA. CDR3 DNA (partial): TGTGCCAGCAGCGTAAACAGGTTCGCTGAA. Its translation: CASSVNRFAE. From start to end, the CDR3 is CASSVNRFAEAFF.

Points on this clone: Read sequence stops 3 residues before the CDR3 end, and the germline J gene provides the missing end. This chain joins TRBV7-8 and TRBJ1-5; D is ambiguous. The V and J ends lost 1 base and 7 bases respectively, with 14 bases between them. Germline V CDR1 and CDR2: SGHVS, FQNEAQ. This CDR3 has 15 amino acids. This CDR3 reads CASSLEWRWAQPQHF. The CDR3 DNA, read in part, is TGTGCCAGCAGCTTAGAATGGCGATGGGCCCAGCCC.

As to this clone: The read ends 3 residues shy of where the CDR3 ends; the end is completed using the germline J gene. The rearrangement uses TRBV7-2 and TRBJ2-1; no clear D. The CDR3 consists of 17 residues. V was trimmed by 0 bases and J by 7 bases, leaving 19 bases between them. Germline V gives CDR1 SGHTA, CDR2 FQGNSA. The chain's CDR3 is CASSLAKAKTRTNEQFF. CDR3 bases read: TGTGCCAGCAGCTTAGCGAAGGCAAAGACTCGAACGAATGAG.

A remark on this clone: The read terminates 3 residues before the CDR3 end, so the remaining end is supplied by the germline J gene. V gene TRBV30 combines with J gene TRBJ2-7; D not certain. Germline loops: CDR1 GTSNPN, CDR2 SVGIG (reference sequence). Trimming took 0 bases from V and 4 from J, leaving 7 bases between them. There are 12 residues in the CDR3. The part of the CDR3 DNA that was read is TGTGCCTGGAGTGTACAAGGGTACGAG. This encodes CAWSVQGYE. From start to end, the CDR3 is CAWSVQGYEQYF.

Concerning this clone: The read is 3 residues too short to cover the CDR3 end, so that end is filled in from the germline J gene. The J gene is TRBJ2-7, the V gene TRBV11-3, with a weak D call TRBD2 (6 bases). This CDR3 is 14 amino acids long. Trimming cost V 5 bases and J 0 bases, with 11 bases left between them. Germline-derived CDR1 and CDR2 are SGHNT and YENEEA. The CDR3 protein is CASSPGGSSYEQYF. Incomplete CDR3 DNA: TGTGCCAGCAGCCCTGGGGGGAGCTCCTACGAG.

Comments on this clone: The read comes to an end 3 residues before the CDR3 does, leaving the germline J gene to fill in the end. The chain is built from TRBV4-1 and TRBJ1-5, with D unclear. Per the germline V gene, CDR1 is MGHRA and CDR2 is YSYEKL. CDR3 length: 16 residues. V lost 0 bases and J lost 4, with 13 bases in between. CDR3 sequence: CASSQDSPLGNQPQHF. The CDR3 bases that were read are TGCGCCAGCAGCCAAGACAGCCCATTAGGGAATCAGCCC.

About this clone itself: The sequenced fragment ends 3 residues before the CDR3 boundary, so the rest is inferred from the germline J gene. The chain employs TRBV7-6 and TRBJ1-4; a weak D match, TRBD1 (5 bases). The germline V gene encodes CDR1 SGHVS and CDR2 FNYEAQ. The CDR3 length is 14 residues. V was pared by 5 bases and J by 5 bases, with 12 bases between. The CDR3 loop reads CASSPGIGNEKLFF. The sequenced part of the CDR3 DNA is TGTGCCAGCAGCCCAGGGATAGGGAATGAAAAA. Drawing the rest from reference TRBV7-6 and TRBJ1-4, the complete variable domain is GAGVSQSPRYKVTKRGQDVALRCDPISGHVSLYWYRQALGQGPEFLTYFNYEAQQDKSGLPNDRFSAERPEGSISTLTIQRTEQRDSAMYRCASSPGIGNEKLFFGSGTQLSVL.

Note on this clone: Read coverage stops 3 residues before the CDR3 terminus; the germline J gene supplies the remainder. The chain has TRBV5-6 and TRBJ1-4; the D gene is possibly TRBD1 (5 bases). V shed 4 bases and J shed 5 bases, with 15 bases lying between them. Germline V gene lookup returns CDR1 SGHDT and CDR2 YYEEEE. The CDR3 spans 15 residues. This CDR3 reads CASSALRGVNEKLFF. The sequenced part of the CDR3 DNA is TGTGCCAGCAGCGCCCTGAGGGGAGTAAATGAAAAA.

The part of the CDR3 DNA that was read is TGCGCCAGCAGCCCCACTAGCGGGAGTACGAACAATGAG. Protein product: CASSPTSGSTNNE. The full CDR3 protein reads CASSPTSGSTNNEQFF. The chain links TRBV5-1 to TRBJ2-1; TRBD2 aligns across 11 bases. The read gets to within 3 residues of the CDR3 end, and the germline J gene fills in the rest. V gave up 4 bases and J gave up 5 bases; unmatched junction bases: 8. The CDR3 extends over 16 amino acids. The germline V gene has CDR1 SGHRS and CDR2 YFSETQ. The full variable domain, with the rest looked up from reference TRBV5-1 and TRBJ2-1, is KAGVTQTPRYLIKTRGQQVTLSCSPISGHRSVSWYQQTPGQGLQFLFEYFSETQRNKGNFPGRFSGRQFSNSRSEMNVSTLELGDSALYLCASSPTSGSTNNEQFFGPGTRLTVL.

CDR3 bases read: TGTGCCAGCAGCCCCCGGGACAGCGTTGGAGGC. It translates to CASSPRDSVGG. The CDR3, in full, reads CASSPRDSVGGYTF. The rearrangement uses TRBV5-4 and TRBJ1-2, with TRBD1 identical over 7 bases. The read finishes 3 residues shy of the CDR3 end, and the germline J gene is used to complete it. Germline loops: CDR1 SGHNT, CDR2 YYREEE (reference sequence). This CDR3 region has 14 residues.

Worth noting for this clone: Read sequence stops 3 residues before the CDR3 end, and the germline J gene provides the missing end. The genes are TRBV5-5 and TRBJ1-2; unclear D gene. Germline CDR1 and CDR2: SGHKS and YYEKEE (reference sequence). CDR3 length: 12 residues. Trimming removed 4 bases from V and 4 bases from J, with 8 bases in between. Partial CDR3 DNA: TGTGCCAGCAGCCAGGAACTCTATGGC. It codes for CASSQELYG. The whole CDR3 sequence is CASSQELYGYTF.

For this clone: The read comes to an end 3 residues before the CDR3 does, leaving the germline J gene to fill in the end. The V and J genes are TRBV19 and TRBJ1-5; 7 bases fit TRBD1. Germline V gene data show CDR1 as LNHDA and CDR2 as SQIVND (reference sequence). Trimming took 6 bases from V and 0 from J; bases not matched to a gene: 5. The CDR3 length is 15 residues. The covered CDR3 bases are TGTGCCAGTAGCTGGGGACAGCTTAGCAATCAGCCC. Residues: CASSWGQLSNQP. Given in full, the CDR3 is CASSWGQLSNQPQHF.

As for this clone: The missing CDR3 end, 3 residues past where the read stops, is filled in from the germline J gene. The chain is built from TRBV18 and TRBJ2-3; D is uncertain. Trimming removed 3 bases at V and 0 bases at J, with 7 bases between. This CDR3 is 14 amino acids long. Germline CDR1 KGHSH, CDR2 LQKENI. The covered CDR3 bases are TGTGCCAGCTCACCGCCCACTAGCACAGATACG. Protein product: CASSPPTSTDT. The complete CDR3 reads CASSPPTSTDTQYF.

Concerning this clone: The read stops 3 residues short of the end of the CDR3; the missing end is completed from the germline J gene. The V and J genes are TRBV13 and TRBJ1-3, with TRBD1 identical over 7 bases. The V gene's germline CDR1 is PRHDT and CDR2 FYEKMQ (reference sequence). Losses at the gene ends were 8 bases for V and 3 bases for J; bases not matched to a gene: 13. The CDR3 covers 16 residues. Incomplete CDR3 DNA: TGTGCCAGCGCATCCCTTCCAGGGGGGTATGGAAACACC. Its translation is CASASLPGGYGNT. The whole CDR3 protein is CASASLPGGYGNTIYF.

As for this clone: The missing CDR3 end, 3 residues past where the read stops, is filled in from the germline J gene. The chain employs TRBV20-1 and TRBJ1-5; 9 nucleotides agree with TRBD1. Germline CDR1 and CDR2: DFQATT and SNEGSKA (reference sequence). This CDR3 has 16 residues. Trimming cost V 6 bases and J 9 bases; bases outside gene matches: 18. Partial CDR3 DNA: TGCAGTGCCCCCGACCCCAGGGACAGGGTGTTGGGGCCC. Translating gives CSAPDPRDRVLGP. From start to end, the CDR3 is CSAPDPRDRVLGPQHF.

Note on this clone: Read sequence stops 3 residues before the CDR3 end, and the germline J gene provides the missing end. The chain links TRBV30 to TRBJ2-4; the D gene is possibly TRBD1 (6 bases). Trimming pared 8 bases from V and 0 bases from J, leaving 11 bases between. In germline, CDR1 is GTSNPN, CDR2 SVGIG (reference sequence). The CDR3 consists of 13 residues. The CDR3 region is CASWTAAKNIQYF. The covered CDR3 bases are TGTGCCAGTTGGACAGCAGCCAAAAACATT.

Notes on this clone: The sequenced fragment ends 3 residues before the CDR3 boundary, so the rest is inferred from the germline J gene. J is TRBJ2-7 and V is TRBV3-1 (or the pseudogene TRBV3-2); TRBD1 aligns across 9 bases. Per the germline V gene, CDR1 is LGHDT and CDR2 is YNNKEL (reference sequence). The CDR3 has 16 residues. J gave up 5 bases and V 0 bases, and 8 bases lay outside the gene matches. The CDR3 sequence: CASSQDPTGGRDEQYF. The part of the CDR3 DNA that was read is TGTGCCAGCAGCCAAGACCCTACAGGGGGCAGAGACGAG.

With respect to this clone: The CDR3 end is not reached by the read, which stops 3 residues before it; the germline J gene fills it in. The chain is built from TRBV19 and TRBJ1-1; 11 bases map to TRBD1. V lost 5 bases to trimming and J lost 1 base; unmatched junction nucleotides: 9. In germline, CDR1 is LNHDA, CDR2 SQIVND (reference sequence). The CDR3 runs to 17 residues. CDR3 residues: CASSLIGQGAKNTEAFF. CDR3 bases read: TGTGCCAGTAGTCTAATAGGACAGGGGGCTAAGAACACTGAA.

As concerns this clone: The read stops 3 residues short of the end of the CDR3; the missing end is completed from the germline J gene. The chain employs TRBV6-4 and TRBJ2-1, with 7 bases that match TRBD2. Germline V gives CDR1 MRHNA, CDR2 SNTAGT. J gave up 5 bases and V 9 bases, and 13 bases lay outside the gene matches. This CDR3 region has 15 residues. The CDR3 here is CARNAAGLGDNEQFF. Partial CDR3 DNA: TGTGCCAGAAACGCAGCCGGACTAGGAGACAATGAG.

In regard to this clone: Sequencing ends 3 residues short of the CDR3 end; the germline J gene provides the rest. V usage is TRBV2 and J usage is TRBJ1-2; 8 bases match TRBD1. Germline CDR1 SNHLY, CDR2 FYNNEI. This CDR3 comprises 13 residues. Trimming at V came to 6 bases and at J to 6 bases, leaving 6 bases not matched to a gene. The CDR3 is CASREDRVDGYTF. CDR3 DNA, as far as it was read: TGTGCCAGCAGGGAGGACAGGGTCGATGGC.

In regard to this clone: The read gets to within 3 residues of the CDR3 end, and the germline J gene fills in the rest. The rearrangement joins TRBV7-6 to TRBJ2-7; TRBD2 matches 12 bases. V shed 6 bases, J shed 4 bases, and the junction held 7 bases outside the gene matches. The CDR3 is made up of 15 amino acids. Germline V lookup: CDR1 SGHVS, CDR2 FNYEAQ. The part of the CDR3 DNA that was read is TGTGCCAGCAGTCCCGGACTAGCGGGACCTTACGAG. Its translation: CASSPGLAGPYE. The full CDR3 reads CASSPGLAGPYEQYF.